Each of the 23 T cell receptor beta chains below was sequenced from the same sample in a study of cytomegalovirus exposure and HLA in healthy donors. Primers included in the PCR were 60 Vbeta and 13 Jbeta primers. The method was immunoSEQ multiplex PCR; TCRdb's version includes in-frame clones alone and lacks a portion of them. The table has about 160,000 clones, 82% seen once. The material sequenced was PBMCs. These receptors originate from a girl between 5 and 17 years old in good health and CMV-seropositive.

This rearrangement joins TRBV4-1 to TRBJ2-7; 8 nucleotides match TRBD1. CDR3 length equals 17 residues. CDR1 is MGHRA and CDR2 is YSYEKL in the germline V gene. The ends lost 5 bases at V and 2 bases at J; junction bases unmatched: 14. CDR3 in amino acids: CASSSRTSGQVTYEQYF. The CDR3 nucleotides are TGCGCCAGCAGCTCAAGAACATCGGGACAGGTCACCTACGAGCAGTACTTC.

This chain links TRBV6-1 with TRBJ2-7; D is unclear. The V gene lost 1 base and the J gene lost 4 bases, with 11 bases spanning the gap. The CDR3 spans 14 residues. Germline CDR1 reads MNHNS; CDR2 reads SASEGT. CDR3 region: CASSEVSGPYEQYF. The CDR3 DNA sequence: TGTGCCAGCAGTGAAGTCAGTGGCCCTTACGAGCAGTACTTC.

Only one count was recorded for this clone. The chain employs TRBV19 and TRBJ1-2; 8 positions agree with TRBD1. This CDR3 is 11 amino acids long. Germline V gene data show CDR1 as LNHDA and CDR2 as SQIVND (reference sequence). With 10 bases clipped from V and 5 bases from J, the junction kept 3 bases outside the gene matches. The CDR3 coding sequence is TGTGCCACCGACAGGGGTTATGGCTACACCTTC. Amino acids: CATDRGYGYTF.

V is TRBV15 and J is TRBJ2-1; D ambiguous. V was trimmed by 8 bases and J by 0 bases, leaving 20 bases between them. This CDR3 has 17 residues. CDR1 and CDR2 from the germline V gene are LNHNV and YYDKDF (reference sequence). CDR3 DNA sequence: TGTGCCACCCCACCTCCCTTTTTTACGAGCTCCTACAATGAGCAGTTCTTC. Translated: CATPPPFFTSSYNEQFF. The full variable domain, with the rest looked up from reference TRBV15 and TRBJ2-1, is DAMVIQNPRYQVTQFGKPVTLSCSQTLNHNVMYWYQQKSSQAPKLLFHYYDKDFNNEADTPDNFQSRRPNTSFCFLDIRSPGLGDTAMYLCATPPPFFTSSYNEQFFGPGTRLTVL.

The V and J genes are TRBV28 and TRBJ2-3, with D possibly matching TRBD2 (5 bases). The V end lost 7 bases, the J end lost 0 bases, and 11 bases lay between the germline ends. The CDR3 runs to 14 residues. Per the germline V gene, CDR1 is MDHEN and CDR2 is SYDVKM. The CDR3 region has the DNA TGTGCCAGCAATGAGGGAAGAAGCACAGATACGCAGTATTTT. This encodes CASNEGRSTDTQYF.

The CDR3 coding sequence is TGCGCCAGCAGCATTAATAATTCACCCCTCCACTTT. Translated, it gives CASSINNSPLHF. This chain joins TRBV5-1 and TRBJ1-6; D not certain. CDR3 length: 12 amino acids. Deletions cut 4 bases from V and 5 bases from J, with 4 bases between. Germline V gene sequence: CDR1 SGHRS, CDR2 YFSETQ.

The rearrangement joins TRBV9 to TRBJ2-1, with D maybe TRBD1 (8 bases). The V gene lost 0 bases and the J gene lost 3 bases, with 16 bases spanning the gap. CDR3 length: 17 residues. CDR1 and CDR2 from the germline V gene are SGDLS and YYNGEE. CDR3 amino acids: CASSVAPDRDYYNEQFF. The CDR3 bases are TGTGCCAGCAGCGTAGCCCCGGACAGGGACTACTACAATGAGCAGTTCTTC. Full variable domain (rest looked up from reference TRBV9 and TRBJ2-1): DSGVTQTPKHLITATGQRVTLRCSPRSGDLSVYWYQQSLDQGLQFLIQYYNGEERAKGNILERFSAQQFPDLHSELNLSSLELGDSALYFCASSVAPDRDYYNEQFFGPGTRLTVL.

DNA for the CDR3: TGCAGCGTTGTAGTCTCGGGGACTGAAGCTTTCTTT. Translation: CSVVVSGTEAFF. The chain is built from TRBV29-1 and TRBJ1-1; unclear D gene. This CDR3 is built from 12 residues. Between the trimmed V and J ends, which lost 4 bases and 5 bases, there was a span of 11 bases. Germline CDR1 SQVTM, CDR2 ANQGSEA.

This sequence joins TRBV2 and TRBJ1-4, with 7 bases fitting TRBD1. The CDR3 sequence is 15 residues long. With 0 bases clipped from V and 7 bases from J, the junction kept 5 bases outside the gene matches. Germline V gene data show CDR1 as SNHLY and CDR2 as FYNNEI. For the CDR3, the DNA is TGTGCCAGCAGTGAAGCGGTAGACAGGGCTGAAAAACTGTTTTTT. As protein: CASSEAVDRAEKLFF.

The chain employs TRBV28 and TRBJ1-5; 12 nucleotides match TRBD1. Germline loops: CDR1 MDHEN, CDR2 SYDVKM. With V trimmed by 4 bases and J by 6 bases, 10 bases remained unmatched. The CDR3 is 17 amino acids. CDR3 sequence reads: CASSSNSGTGGGQPQHF. The CDR3 DNA reads as TGTGCCAGCAGTTCCAACTCCGGGACAGGGGGCGGTCAGCCCCAGCATTTT. Using reference TRBV28 and TRBJ1-5 for the parts outside the CDR3, the full variable domain is DVKVTQSSRYLVKRTGEKVFLECVQDMDHENMFWYRQDPGLGLRLIYFSYDVKMKEKGDIPEGYSVSREKKERFSLILESASTNQTSMYLCASSSNSGTGGGQPQHFGDGTRLSIL.

DNA for the CDR3: TGTGCCAGCAGCAGGGGATCGAACACCGGGGAGCTGTTTTTT. It specifies CASSRGSNTGELFF. The chain couples TRBV7-3 to TRBJ2-2; tentatively, D is TRBD1 (5 bases). V gave up 5 bases and J gave up 0 bases, with 7 bases separating them. CDR3 length equals 14 residues. Germline V gives CDR1 SGHTA, CDR2 FQGTGA. The whole variable domain, filled in from reference TRBV7-3 and TRBJ2-2, reads GAGVSQTPSNKVTEKGKYVELRCDPISGHTALYWYRQSLGQGPEFLIYFQGTGAADDSGLPNDRFFAVRPEGSVSTLKIQRTERGDSAVYLCASSRGSNTGELFFGEGSRLTVL.

V is TRBV4-1 and J is TRBJ2-2, with D possibly TRBD1 on 5 matching bases. The germline V and J ends were trimmed by 3 bases and 6 bases, with 14 bases remaining between them. The CDR3 sequence is 15 residues long. Per the germline V gene, CDR1 is MGHRA and CDR2 is YSYEKL. This CDR3 is CASSQGTGIAGELFF. The DNA for the CDR3 is TGCGCCAGCAGCCAGGGCACAGGTATAGCCGGGGAGCTGTTTTTT.

This clone was counted a few times. The V call is TRBV6-5, the J call TRBJ2-1, with TRBD2 matching over 11 bases. Trimming cost V 4 bases and J 1 base; bases outside gene matches: 3. This CDR3 is 16 amino acids long. The germline V gene encodes CDR1 MNHEY and CDR2 SVGAGI. The CDR3, as DNA: TGTGCCAGCAGTTTCGCTAGCGGGAGGTCCTACAATGAGCAGTTCTTC. Protein product: CASSFASGRSYNEQFF.

The CDR3 DNA reads as TGTGCCAGCAGCGTAGGGACTCCCAGGGCTTTCTTT. This sequence encodes CASSVGTPRAFF. V usage is TRBV7-8 and J usage is TRBJ1-1; D may be TRBD1 (5 bases). This CDR3 is 12 amino acids long. Per germline, CDR1 SGHVS and CDR2 FQNEAQ. V was shortened by 5 bases and J by 11 bases, with 15 bases between the two germline ends.

The CDR3 DNA follows: TGTGCCAGCAGCTTATTGTCTCCCTCCGGCGGTAACATTCAGTACTTC. Protein product: CASSLLSPSGGNIQYF. The chain carries TRBV7-9 and TRBJ2-4; D call uncertain. V dropped 2 bases and J dropped 7 bases, with 18 bases sitting between them. The germline V gene encodes CDR1 SEHNR and CDR2 FQNEAQ (reference sequence). The CDR3 runs 16 residues. Supplemented by reference TRBV7-9 and TRBJ2-4, the full variable domain reads DTGVSQNPRHKITKRGQNVTFRCDPISEHNRLYWYRQTLGQGPEFLTYFQNEAQLEKSRLLSDRFSAERPKGSFSTLEIQRTEQGDSAMYLCASSLLSPSGGNIQYFGAGTRLSVL.

The chain joins TRBV4-1 to TRBJ2-7; 7 nucleotides align to TRBD2. CDR3 length: 18 residues. V shed 0 bases, J shed 0 bases, and the junction held 11 bases outside the gene matches. Germline V gene sequence: CDR1 MGHRA, CDR2 YSYEKL. CDR3 DNA sequence: TGCGCCAGCAGCCAAGAGGGTCACCCGGGACTAAACTCCTACGAGCAGTACTTC. This codes for CASSQEGHPGLNSYEQYF.

The genes are TRBV6-1 and TRBJ2-1; the match to TRBD2 covers 8 bases. There are 14 residues in the CDR3. J gave up 4 bases and V 7 bases, and 6 bases lay outside the gene matches. Germline CDR1 MNHNS, CDR2 SASEGT. The CDR3 nucleotides read TGTGCCAGCAAGCAGCGGGAGCTATACAATGAGCAGTTCTTC. Amino acids: CASKQRELYNEQFF.

This chain connects TRBV27 to TRBJ2-3; D gene uncertain. Germline CDR1 and CDR2: MNHEY and SMNVEV (reference sequence). This CDR3 contains 12 residues. Trimming removed 4 bases at V and 5 bases at J, with 7 bases between. The CDR3 spells CASSSAGDTQYF. The CDR3 DNA is TGTGCCAGCAGTTCCGCCGGAGATACGCAGTATTTT.

This chain joins TRBV7-2 and TRBJ2-3; D might be TRBD2 (7 bases). The germline gives CDR1 SGHTA, CDR2 FQGNSA. Deletions cut 4 bases from V and 5 bases from J, with 22 bases between. The CDR3 totals 17 residues. CDR3 amino acids: CASSSTPNAGALDTQYF. DNA of the CDR3: TGTGCCAGCAGCTCGACCCCCAATGCGGGGGCATTAGATACGCAGTATTTT.

The rearrangement uses TRBV27 and TRBJ1-5; 9 positions agree with TRBD1. CDR1 and CDR2 (germline): MNHEY, SMNVEV (reference sequence). V was clipped by 6 bases and J by 3 bases; unmatched bases: 6. The CDR3 has 15 amino acids. CDR3 coding DNA: TGTGCCAGCAGGCCCGGGACAGGGTCCAATCAGCCCCAGCATTTT. Amino acid sequence: CASRPGTGSNQPQHF.

The chain uses TRBV27 and TRBJ2-7; D not resolved. This CDR3 contains 15 residues. Trimming took off 6 bases at V and 3 bases at J, with 18 bases between the two ends. Germline CDR1 reads MNHEY; CDR2 reads SMNVEV (reference sequence). CDR3 DNA: TGTGCCAGCAGCTCCCCAAATGACATCTTCTACGAGCAGTACTTC. Translated, it gives CASSSPNDIFYEQYF.

The V gene is TRBV5-1, the J gene TRBJ1-2; 9 bases align to TRBD1. The CDR3 runs to 15 residues. After removal of 0 bases from V and 7 bases from J, the junction contained 7 bases not matched to a gene. Germline values: CDR1 SGHRS, CDR2 YFSETQ. CDR3 protein: CASSLAAGTGSGYTF. The CDR3 region has the DNA TGCGCCAGCAGCTTGGCTGCCGGGACAGGGAGTGGCTACACCTTC.

A few counts support this clone. The chain uses TRBV2 and TRBJ2-7, with a tentative D call TRBD1 (6 bases). Trimming pared 6 bases from V and 0 bases from J, leaving 12 bases between. The CDR3 sequence is 14 residues long. Germline-derived CDR1 and CDR2 are SNHLY and FYNNEI. The DNA of the CDR3 is TGTGCCAGCAGCCTCGTGGGGGCCTCCTACGAGCAGTACTTC. The encoded protein is CASSLVGASYEQYF.